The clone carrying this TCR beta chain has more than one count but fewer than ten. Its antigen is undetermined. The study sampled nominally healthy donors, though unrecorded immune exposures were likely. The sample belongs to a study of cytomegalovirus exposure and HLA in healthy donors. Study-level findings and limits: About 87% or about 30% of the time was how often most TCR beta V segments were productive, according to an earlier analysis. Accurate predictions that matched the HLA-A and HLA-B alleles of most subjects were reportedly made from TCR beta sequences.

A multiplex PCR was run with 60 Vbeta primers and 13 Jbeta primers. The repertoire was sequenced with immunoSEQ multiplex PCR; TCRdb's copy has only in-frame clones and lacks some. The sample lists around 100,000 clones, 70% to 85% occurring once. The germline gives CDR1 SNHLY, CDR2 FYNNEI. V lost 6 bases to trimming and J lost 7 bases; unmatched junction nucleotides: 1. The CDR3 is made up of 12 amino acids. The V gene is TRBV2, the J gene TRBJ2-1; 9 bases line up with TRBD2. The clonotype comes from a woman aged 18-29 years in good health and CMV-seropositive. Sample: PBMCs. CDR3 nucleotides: TGTGCCAGCAGCACTAGCGGGAATGAGCAGTTCTTC. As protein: CASSTSGNEQFF.